The sequence of this T cell receptor beta chain was determined in a study of technical replicates of blood from several donors. Here immunoSEQ multiplex PCR was the method, and the copy in TCRdb shows in-frame clones only, minus some. This table holds 79,000 or so clones, approximately 91% found once. V was clipped by 5 bases and J by 2 bases; unmatched bases: 11. The CDR3 contains 16 residues. CDR1 is MDHEN, CDR2 SYDVKM, per germline. The chain has TRBV28 and TRBJ1-1, with TRBD1 matching 7 bases. The receptor comes from a human donor in good health. Sequencing was performed on T cells isolated from PBMCs. The CDR3 sequence is CASSPAGQIKNTEAFF. CDR3 in DNA: TGTGCCAGCAGTCCCGCGGGACAGATTAAAAACACTGAAGCTTTCTTT.